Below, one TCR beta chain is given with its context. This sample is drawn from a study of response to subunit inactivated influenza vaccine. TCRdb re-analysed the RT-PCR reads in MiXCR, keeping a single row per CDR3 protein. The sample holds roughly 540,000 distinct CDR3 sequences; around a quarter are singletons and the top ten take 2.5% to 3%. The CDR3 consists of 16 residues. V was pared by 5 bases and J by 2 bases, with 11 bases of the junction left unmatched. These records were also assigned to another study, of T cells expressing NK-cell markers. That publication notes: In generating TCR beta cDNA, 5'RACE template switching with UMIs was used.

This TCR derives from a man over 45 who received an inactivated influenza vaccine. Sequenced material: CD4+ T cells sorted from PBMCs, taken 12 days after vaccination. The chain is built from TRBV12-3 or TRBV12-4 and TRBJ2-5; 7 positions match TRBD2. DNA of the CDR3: TGTGCCAGCAGTCAAAGACTAGCCCAACTACAAGAGACCCAGTACTTC. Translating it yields CASSQRLAQLQETQYF.